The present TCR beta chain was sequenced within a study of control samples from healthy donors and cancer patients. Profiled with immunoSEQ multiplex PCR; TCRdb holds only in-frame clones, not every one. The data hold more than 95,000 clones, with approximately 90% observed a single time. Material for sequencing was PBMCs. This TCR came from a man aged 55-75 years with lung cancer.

This CDR3 reads CASSLGQGANTGELFF. CDR3 nucleotide sequence: TGCGCCAGCAGCCTTGGACAGGGGGCGAACACCGGGGAGCTGTTTTTT. The rearrangement links TRBV4-1 to TRBJ2-2, with 10 nucleotides matching TRBD1. This CDR3 is built from 16 residues. In germline, CDR1 is MGHRA, CDR2 YSYEKL. Trimming cost V 4 bases and J 0 bases; bases outside gene matches: 2.